The 11 T cell receptor beta chains in this list originate from one sample, sequenced in a study of T-cell memory formation after mild COVID-19. Using its own MiXCR run on the 5' RACE reads, TCRdb lists one record per CDR3 protein. The sample includes approximately 250,000 distinct CDR3 sequences, over 15% of them seen just once. The sequenced sample was PBMCs or a T cell subset sorted from them (not recorded which). These receptors were obtained from a man aged 18 to 30 who had mild COVID-19 (a few samples of this study predate the infection). Cell type and time point are not known.

This sequence joins TRBV9 and TRBJ1-4; D gene unclear. Germline V gene sequence: CDR1 SGDLS, CDR2 YYNGEE. The V and J ends lost 2 bases and 8 bases respectively, with 13 bases between them. The CDR3 runs 14 residues. The CDR3 sequence: CASSVGSGEEKLFF. As DNA, the CDR3 is TGTGCCAGCAGCGTTGGCTCCGGGGAGGAAAAACTGTTTTTT.

This clonotype was counted only a few times. The chain combines TRBV6-5 with TRBJ2-1, with D uncertain. Per germline, CDR1 MNHEY and CDR2 SVGAGI. The V end was cut by 5 bases, the J end by 0 bases, with 11 bases between. The CDR3 has 15 residues. CDR3 amino acids: CASSDDTGSYNEQFF. In nucleotides, the CDR3 is TGTGCCAGCAGTGATGACACCGGCTCCTACAATGAGCAGTTCTTC.

This chain uses TRBV20-1 with TRBJ2-3; D not resolved. Germline V gene lookup returns CDR1 DFQATT and CDR2 SNEGSKA (reference sequence). V lost 8 bases and J 2 bases, leaving 14 bases between the germline ends. The CDR3 loop spans 13 amino acids. CDR3 residues: CSTKGPLTDTQYF. In DNA form, the CDR3 reads TGCAGTACTAAAGGTCCGCTCACAGATACGCAGTATTTT.

The gene calls are TRBV6-2 or TRBV6-3 and TRBJ1-5; TRBD1 agrees at 8 bases. CDR3 length equals 15 residues. Trimming took 6 bases from V and 5 from J; bases not matched to a gene: 9. Germline-derived CDR1 and CDR2 are MNHEY and SVGEGT. The CDR3 loop is CASSHPGGAHQPQHF. In DNA, the CDR3 is TGTGCCAGCAGCCACCCAGGGGGCGCGCATCAGCCCCAGCATTTT.

The chain carries TRBV6-6 and TRBJ2-5, with 9 nucleotides matching TRBD1. Germline V CDR1 and CDR2: MNHNY, SVGAGI (reference sequence). The CDR3 has 15 residues. Germline trimming cut 2 bases from V and 6 bases from J; bases unmatched to any gene: 7. CDR3 DNA sequence: TGTGCCAGCAGTTACCGGACAGGGGTCTGGAAGACCCAGTACTTC. Translated, it gives CASSYRTGVWKTQYF.

The rearrangement links TRBV11-2 to TRBJ2-2; possibly TRBD2 for D (7 bases). Looked up from germline, CDR1 is SGHAT and CDR2 is FQNNGV. Trimming removed 5 bases at V and 7 bases at J, with 14 bases between. The CDR3 contains 14 residues. The CDR3 spells CASSLKGGRGELFF. The DNA for the CDR3 is TGTGCCAGCAGCCTCAAGGGGGGGCGCGGGGAGCTGTTTTTT.

V gene TRBV7-6 combines with J gene TRBJ2-1; 7 positions agree with TRBD1. Trimming cost V 5 bases and J 4 bases; bases outside gene matches: 14. Germline-derived CDR1 and CDR2 are SGHVS and FNYEAQ. This CDR3 region has 17 residues. CDR3 in amino acids: CASSHPRGQEIYNEQFF. CDR3 nucleotide sequence: TGTGCCAGCAGCCACCCCCGCGGACAGGAAATATACAATGAGCAGTTCTTC.

V usage is TRBV7-3 and J usage is TRBJ2-3, with 11 bases lining up with TRBD2. The CDR3 is 17 residues long. The V gene's germline CDR1 is SGHTA and CDR2 FQGTGA. V shed 5 bases, J shed 1 base, and the junction held 8 bases outside the gene matches. CDR3 region: CASSPRILAGGTDTQYF. Written as DNA, the CDR3 is TGTGCCAGCAGCCCGAGAATACTAGCGGGGGGCACAGATACGCAGTATTTT. Filled out from reference TRBV7-3 and TRBJ2-3, the complete variable domain reads GAGVSQTPSNKVTEKGKYVELRCDPISGHTALYWYRQSLGQGPEFLIYFQGTGAADDSGLPNDRFFAVRPEGSVSTLKIQRTERGDSAVYLCASSPRILAGGTDTQYFGPGTRLTVL.

The rearrangement links TRBV7-9 to TRBJ1-6; no definite D call. V lost 5 bases and J 5 bases, leaving 13 bases between the germline ends. Per germline, CDR1 SEHNR and CDR2 FQNEAQ (reference sequence). The CDR3 consists of 15 residues. CDR3 amino acids: CASSIGAVNNSPLHF. CDR3 DNA sequence: TGTGCCAGCAGCATCGGTGCGGTCAATAATTCACCCCTCCACTTT.

The CDR3, as DNA: TGTGCCAGCAGCGAACTTCGGGGGCGGGGGTACTTC. It is translated as CASSELRGRGYF. The J gene is TRBJ2-7, the V gene TRBV7-2; D is tentatively TRBD1 or TRBD2 (6 bases each). The length of the CDR3 is 12 residues. V lost 5 bases and J lost 12, with 17 bases in between. Germline-derived CDR1 and CDR2 are SGHTA and FQGNSA.

The chain links TRBV5-1 to TRBJ2-3; 11 bases match TRBD2. CDR3 size: 18 residues. V was pared by 4 bases and J by 2 bases, with 12 bases of the junction left unmatched. Germline loops: CDR1 SGHRS, CDR2 YFSETQ. CDR3 sequence: CASSLTRRLAGNTDTQYF. In nucleotides, the CDR3 is TGCGCCAGCAGCCTCACCCGACGACTAGCGGGGAACACAGATACGCAGTATTTT.